The T cell receptor (beta chain) described here comes from a study of OX40 agonist ivuxolimab in advanced cancers. Background on the whole study: Ivuxolimab was a fully human IgG2 agonistic monoclonal antibody targeting the costimulatory receptor OX40 (CD134). Intravenous ivuxolimab was administered to patients every 2 weeks at six dose levels: 0.01, 0.1, 0.3, 1.5, 3 and 10 mg/kg. Of the 50 to 55 dose-escalation patients, hepatocellular carcinoma was present in roughly 19, melanoma in roughly 15, renal cell carcinoma in 9 and head and neck cancer in 9. A male proportion of around 83% and a mean age of approximately 61 years, ranging from roughly 20 to 80, were recorded for the dose-escalation cohort. Prior anti-PD-1, anti-PD-L1 or anti-CTLA-4 therapy was permitted, and 35% to 40% of dose-escalation patients had received checkpoint inhibitors. Partial responses occurred in three dose-escalation patients, of whom one had hepatocellular carcinoma and two had cutaneous melanoma. The point of sequencing TCRbeta in the periphery was to test whether ivuxolimab changed TCR sequence diversity and drove clonal T-cell expansion. The paper reports the monotherapy dose-escalation portion (N of about 52 patients) of the phase I ivuxolimab trial.

Points on this clone: Its cognate antigen has yet to be identified. Nothing much larger sits one base from this clone, and base qualities are not available.

V drops 6 bases and J drops 4 bases, leaving 15 bases in between. The cysteine opens and the phenylalanine closes a CDR3 of 15 amino acids. Here the CDR3 DNA is all that survives: 45 bases in frame from base 1. The germline V gene gives CDR1 as MRHNA and CDR2 as SNTAGT. Patients with autoimmune disease history or receiving systemic immunosuppression were excluded from the trial. In every dose cohort, peripheral blood was drawn for TCR sequencing at baseline, cycle 4 day 1, and cycle 7 day 1. The samples were drawn from a first-in-human, open-label, multicenter phase I dose-escalation trial of ivuxolimab. Adults with locally advanced or metastatic melanoma, renal cell, hepatocellular, or head and neck squamous cell carcinoma were enrolled in the trial. CD4+ and CD8+ T cells were sorted separately from peripheral blood before TCR sequencing. For sequencing of the TCRbeta CDR3 region, genomic DNA was extracted from the sorted cells. The immunoSEQ Assay was used for sequencing of TCRbeta CDR3 regions. TCRdb took this table from immuneACCESS and kept in-frame rearrangements with V and J called. Such tables lack part of the clones; where checked against another copy, unresolved V genes explain under half of the gap, and the rest is unexplained. Recorded for this sample are roughly 45,000 clones; around 85% of them occurred a single time. Of the sample, 20% falls within the top ten clones.

On the study overall, not on this receptor specifically: In the 0.1-3.0 mg/kg groups, partial responders had among the lowest normalized peripheral clonal expansion, particularly in CD8+ T cells. Low levels of normalized T-cell clonal expansion were also shown by some nonresponding patients. The antigen specificity of the peripheral T cells that underwent clonal expansion was not determined. At doses from 0.1 to 3.0 mg/kg, clonal expansion was seen in both CD4+ and CD8+ blood T cells between baseline and week 6. After ivuxolimab, more expanded clones were found on average in CD8+ T cells than in CD4+ T cells.

This TCR came from an adult with an advanced solid tumor such as melanoma, head and neck, liver or kidney cancer. The V gene is TRBV6-4 and the J gene is TRBJ2-2; the D gene is perhaps TRBD2, on 5 matching bases. This specimen consisted of CD4+ or CD8+ T cells sorted from blood, obtained in a trial of the OX40 agonist ivuxolimab. The CDR3 corresponds to CASSPLGSGTGELFF. The nucleotide sequence is given as TGTGCCAGCAGCCCCTTGGGCAGCGGCACCGGGGAGCTGTTTTTT.